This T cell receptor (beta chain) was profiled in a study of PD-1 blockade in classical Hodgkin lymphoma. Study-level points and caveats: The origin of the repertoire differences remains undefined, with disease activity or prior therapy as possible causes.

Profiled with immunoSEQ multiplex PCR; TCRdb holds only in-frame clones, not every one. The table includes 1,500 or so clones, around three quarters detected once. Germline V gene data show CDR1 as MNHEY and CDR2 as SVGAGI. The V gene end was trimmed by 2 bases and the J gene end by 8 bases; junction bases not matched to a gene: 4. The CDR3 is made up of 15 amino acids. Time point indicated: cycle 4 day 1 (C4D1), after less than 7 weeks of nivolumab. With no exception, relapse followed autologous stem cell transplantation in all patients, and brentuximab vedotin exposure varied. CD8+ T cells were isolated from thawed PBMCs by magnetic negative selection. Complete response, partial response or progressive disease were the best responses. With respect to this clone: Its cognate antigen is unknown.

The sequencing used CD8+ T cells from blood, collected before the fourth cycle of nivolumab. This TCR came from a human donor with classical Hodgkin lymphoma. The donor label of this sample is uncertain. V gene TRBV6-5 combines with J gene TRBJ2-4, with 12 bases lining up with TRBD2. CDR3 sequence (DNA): TGTGCCAGCAGTTACACGGCTAGCGGGAGGGACATTCAGTACTTC. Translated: CASSYTASGRDIQYF.